This TCR beta chain emerged from a study of T cell repertoires in cytomegalovirus infection. Across the whole study: Carrying CMV and the relevant HLA type showed in public TCR beta signatures. Study-wide findings and caveats: The ex vivo response was dominated by HLA-C-restricted CMV-specific TCR beta clonotypes.

Germline lookup yields CDR1 MDHEN and CDR2 SYDVKM. The CDR3 loop spans 15 amino acids. Deletions cut 8 bases from V and 2 bases from J, with 18 bases between. Remarks on this clonotype: The antigen is undetermined.

TCRdb re-called the reads with MiXCR, one entry per CDR3 protein. Of 200,000 to 300,000 distinct CDR3 sequences detected, around 9% appear once; the ten largest clones hold around 16%. This sequence originates from a human donor in good health (CMV status not recorded). Some clones in this sample may be carry-over from other donors' samples. The V call is TRBV28, the J call TRBJ1-2; TRBD1 might be the D (6 bases). Sequences were obtained from PBMCs. CDR3 coding DNA: TGTGCCAGCGCCACCGAGATCCAGGGGAACTATGGCTACACCTTC. Its translation is CASATEIQGNYGYTF.